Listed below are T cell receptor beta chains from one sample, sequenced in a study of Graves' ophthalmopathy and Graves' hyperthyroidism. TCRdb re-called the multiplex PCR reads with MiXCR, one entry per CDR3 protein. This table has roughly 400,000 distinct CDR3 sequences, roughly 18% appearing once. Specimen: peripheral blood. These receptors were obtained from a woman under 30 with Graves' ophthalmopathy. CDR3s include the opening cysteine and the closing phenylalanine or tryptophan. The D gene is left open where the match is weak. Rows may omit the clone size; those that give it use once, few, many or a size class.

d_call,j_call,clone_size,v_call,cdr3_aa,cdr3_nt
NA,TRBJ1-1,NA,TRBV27,CASSLLGGSDAFF,TGTGCCAGCAGTTTACTCGGGGGCTCGGATGCTTTCTTT
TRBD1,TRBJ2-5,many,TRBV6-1,CASSGDRGTQYF,TGTGCCAGCAGTGGGGACAGAGGGACCCAGTACTTC
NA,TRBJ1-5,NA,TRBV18,CASSLSDDSNQPQHF,TGTGCCAGCTCACTCTCGGACGATAGCAATCAGCCCCAGCATTTT
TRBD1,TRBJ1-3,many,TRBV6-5,CASSYPAGQGAGNTIYF,TGTGCCAGCAGTTACCCAGCCGGACAGGGGGCTGGAAACACCATATATTTT
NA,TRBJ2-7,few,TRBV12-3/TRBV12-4,CATGGTEQYF,TGTGCCACCGGAGGAACCGAGCAGTACTTC
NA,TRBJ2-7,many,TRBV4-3,CASSQDRDSSTEQYF,TGCGCCAGCAGCCAAGACCGGGACTCTAGTACCGAGCAGTACTTC
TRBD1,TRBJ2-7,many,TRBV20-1,CSATEPGTVTFGQYF,TGCAGTGCCACCGAACCCGGGACAGTTACTTTTGGGCAGTACTTC
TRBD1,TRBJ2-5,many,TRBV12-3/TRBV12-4,CASSKQGAVGETQYF,TGTGCCAGCAGCAAACAGGGGGCGGTAGGAGAGACCCAGTACTTC
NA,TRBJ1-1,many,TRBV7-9,CASSLGGGMNTEAFF,TGTGCCAGCAGTTTGGGGGGCGGGATGAACACTGAAGCTTTCTTT
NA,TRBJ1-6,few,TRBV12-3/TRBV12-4,CASSLSLTGFNSPLHF,TGTGCCAGCAGTTTAAGTTTAACAGGCTTTAATTCACCCCTCCACTTT
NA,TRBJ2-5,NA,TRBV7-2,CASSSYGVWETQYF,TGTGCCAGCAGCTCTTACGGTGTGTGGGAGACCCAGTACTTC
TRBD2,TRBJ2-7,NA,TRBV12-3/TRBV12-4,CACSWTSASYEQYF,TGTGCCTGCAGTTGGACTAGCGCATCCTACGAGCAGTACTTC
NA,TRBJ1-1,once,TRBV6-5,CASSYPDRAFF,TGTGCCAGCAGTTACCCGGACAGAGCTTTCTTT
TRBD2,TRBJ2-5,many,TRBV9,CASSVGTSGWTQYF,TGTGCCAGCAGCGTCGGGACTAGCGGGTGGACCCAGTACTTC
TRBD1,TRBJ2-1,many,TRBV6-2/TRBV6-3,CASSYSRQGRGRNEQFF,TGTGCCAGCAGTTACTCCCGACAGGGAAGGGGCAGGAATGAGCAGTTCTTC
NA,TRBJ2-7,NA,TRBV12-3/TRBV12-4,CASSPSWGTYEQYF,TGTGCCAGCAGCCCCTCCTGGGGGACCTACGAGCAGTACTTC
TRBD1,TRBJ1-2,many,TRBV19,CASSSDRGLPYGYTF,TGTGCCAGTAGTTCGGACAGGGGGCTTCCGTATGGCTACACCTTC
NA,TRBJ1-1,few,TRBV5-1,CASSLQGLYTEAFF,TGCGCCAGCAGCCTACAGGGTCTGTACACTGAAGCTTTCTTT
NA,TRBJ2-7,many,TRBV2,CASSVQPQSLYF,TGTGCCAGCAGTGTTCAGCCACAAAGCTTATACTTC
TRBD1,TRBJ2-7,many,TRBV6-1,CASTASGQAPSVSF,TGTGCCAGCACCGCGAGCGGACAGGCACCGAGTGTTAGCTTC
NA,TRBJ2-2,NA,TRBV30,CAWSQTYTGELFF,TGTGCCTGGAGTCAGACATACACCGGGGAGCTGTTTTTT
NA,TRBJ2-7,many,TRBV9,CASSVDLRGYEQYF,TGTGCCAGCAGCGTAGACCTCAGGGGTTACGAGCAGTACTTC
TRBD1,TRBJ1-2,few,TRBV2,CASSAIGTGGGYTF,TGTGCCAGCAGTGCCATCGGGACAGGTGGTGGCTACACCTTC
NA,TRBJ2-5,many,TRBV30,CAWSVQRGETQYF,TGTGCCTGGAGTGTACAACGGGGGGAGACCCAGTACTTC
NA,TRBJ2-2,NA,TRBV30,CAWKRTGELFF,TGTGCCTGGAAACGCACCGGGGAGCTGTTTTTT
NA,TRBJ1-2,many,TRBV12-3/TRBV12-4,CASGRGFDYGYTF,TGTGCCAGCGGGAGGGGGTTCGACTATGGCTACACCTTC
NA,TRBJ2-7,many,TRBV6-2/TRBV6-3,CASSYPRLLSYEQYF,TGTGCCAGCAGTTACCCTCGCCTTCTATCCTACGAGCAGTACTTC
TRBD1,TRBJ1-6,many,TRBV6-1,CASSEVGTGVSPLHF,TGTGCCAGCAGTGAAGTCGGGACAGGGGTGTCACCCCTCCACTTT
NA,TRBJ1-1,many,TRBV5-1,CASSLVSLRETEAFF,TGCGCCAGCAGCTTGGTCTCCCTACGGGAAACTGAAGCTTTCTTT
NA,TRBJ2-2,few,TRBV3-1,CASSRRTGRGNTGELFF,TGTGCCAGCAGCCGTCGAACAGGGCGGGGGAACACCGGGGAGCTGTTTTTT
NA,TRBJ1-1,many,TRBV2,CASRGSEAFF,TGTGCCAGCAGGGGAAGTGAAGCTTTCTTT
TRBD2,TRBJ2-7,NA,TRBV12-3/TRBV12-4,CASSITGTSGRYEQYF,TGTGCCAGCAGTATCACCGGGACTAGCGGGAGGTACGAGCAGTACTTC